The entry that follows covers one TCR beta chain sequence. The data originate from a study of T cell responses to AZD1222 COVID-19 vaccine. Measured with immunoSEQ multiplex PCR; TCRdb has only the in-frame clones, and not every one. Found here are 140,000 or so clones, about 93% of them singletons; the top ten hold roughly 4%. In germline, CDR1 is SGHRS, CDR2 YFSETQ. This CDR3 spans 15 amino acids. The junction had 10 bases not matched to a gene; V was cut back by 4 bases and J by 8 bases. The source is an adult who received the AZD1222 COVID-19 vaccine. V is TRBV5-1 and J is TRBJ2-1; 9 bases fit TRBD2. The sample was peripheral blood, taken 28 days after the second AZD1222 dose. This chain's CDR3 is CASSTGLALLDEQFF. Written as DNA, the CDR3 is TGCGCCAGCAGCACGGGACTAGCTCTCCTCGATGAGCAGTTCTTC.